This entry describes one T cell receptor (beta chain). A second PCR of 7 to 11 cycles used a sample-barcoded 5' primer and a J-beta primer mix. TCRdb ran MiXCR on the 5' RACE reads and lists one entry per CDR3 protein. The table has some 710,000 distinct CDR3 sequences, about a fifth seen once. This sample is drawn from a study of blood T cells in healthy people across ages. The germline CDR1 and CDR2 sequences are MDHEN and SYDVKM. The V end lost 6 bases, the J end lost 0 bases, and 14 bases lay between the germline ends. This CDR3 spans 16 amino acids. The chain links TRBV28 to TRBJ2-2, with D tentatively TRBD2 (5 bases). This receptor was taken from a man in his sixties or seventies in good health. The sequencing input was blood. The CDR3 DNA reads TGTGCCAGCAGGCCTGCGGGCGGTTCGAACACCGGGGAGCTGTTTTTT. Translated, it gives CASRPAGGSNTGELFF.